This TCR beta chain was found in a study of T cell responses to AZD1222 COVID-19 vaccine. The study, taken as a whole, reports: White British donors predominated, females outnumbered males, and clonal diversity was possibly underestimated. Seropositivity was recorded at baseline in only six AZD1222 recipients.

The table came from immunoSEQ multiplex PCR; TCRdb's copy has only in-frame clones and leaves some out. The sample includes about 110,000 clones, roughly 88% of them seen just once. A note on this clone: The target antigen is unknown.

V lost 0 bases and J 2 bases, leaving 8 bases between the germline ends. The CDR3 runs 16 residues. Germline loops: CDR1 LGHNA, CDR2 YSLEER. This sample comprised peripheral blood, obtained on day 0 of AZD1222 vaccination. The chain has TRBV4-3 and TRBJ2-6, with D possibly being TRBD1 (6 bases). This receptor was taken from an adult in good health. The CDR3 DNA follows: TGCGCCAGCAGCCAAGATTCAGGGGCTGGGGCCAACGTCCTGACTTTC. It codes for CASSQDSGAGANVLTF.